This T cell receptor (beta chain) comes out of a study of CD8 T cells in ankylosing spondylitis. Study-wide results and limits: The study identified a TCR beta motif of fewer than 10 highly homologous variants that appeared characteristic of ankylosing spondylitis blood.

Quantitative barcoded 5'-RACE was used to prepare TCR beta libraries. MiXCR, run by TCRdb on the 5' RACE reads, gives a single entry per CDR3 protein. The sample has 350,000 to 550,000 distinct CDR3 sequences, 25% to 30% seen once. CDR3 length equals 14 residues. V lost 4 bases, J lost 1 base, and 10 bases lay in between. From germline, CDR1 is SGHTA and CDR2 FQGNSA. This clonotype occurred a few times. As yet, its antigen is unknown. The chain uses TRBV7-2 and TRBJ1-1; tentative D call: TRBD1 (5 bases). The TCR originated in a male donor with ankylosing spondylitis. Sequenced material: blood, either unsorted or a sorted T cell fraction (not recorded which). CDR3 sequence reads: CASSSGGGNTEAFF. The CDR3 DNA reads as TGTGCCAGCAGCTCCGGGGGTGGGAACACTGAAGCTTTCTTT.